Below, one T cell receptor beta chain is given with its context. With V trimmed by 3 bases and J by 3 bases, 4 bases remained unmatched. The CDR3 loop spans 15 amino acids. Germline V CDR1 and CDR2: MNHNS, SASEGT. The record originates from a study of blood T cell repertoires in COVID-19. Study at large: In each case, the material was cDNA or gDNA derived from T cells, B-cell-depleted T cells, or PBMCs.

In the authors' workflow: Cell counts per sample came from amplifying reference gene primers. Sequencing used immunoSEQ multiplex PCR; TCRdb keeps in-frame clones, though not all of them. V and J calls and clone size are given by that table; D and trimming were obtained from the DNA. The sample lists 250,000 to 300,000 clones, around 87% occurring once. The receptor comes from a man aged 18 to 35 with active or convalescent COVID-19. The gene calls are TRBV6-1 and TRBJ2-1; 8 bases line up with TRBD1. The sample was peripheral blood. This CDR3 is CASSERTGSYNEQFF. As DNA, the CDR3 is TGTGCCAGCAGTGAGAGGACAGGGAGCTACAATGAGCAGTTCTTC.